A selection of T cell receptor beta chains follows, all from one sample in a study of T cell responses to AZD1222 COVID-19 vaccine. Profiled with immunoSEQ multiplex PCR; TCRdb holds only in-frame clones, not every one. The repertoire consists of 140,000 to 150,000 clones, with approximately 90% occurring once and the leading ten covering 4%. This material consisted of peripheral blood, taken 28 days after the second AZD1222 dose. The receptor source for this set is an adult who received the AZD1222 COVID-19 vaccine. Both conserved end residues are part of each CDR3. A D gene is named only where the DNA matches it firmly. Clone size is stated in some rows and not others, as once, few, many or a class when expanded.

v_gene	abundance	j_gene	d_gene	CDR3aa	CDR3nt
TRBV6-5	NA	TRBJ2-1	TRBD1	CASRQSPDRDPFF	TGTGCCAGCAGGCAGTCCCCCGACAGGGATCCGTTCTTC
TRBV11-1	NA	TRBJ1-1	NA	CASSPDPGRNTEAFF	TGTGCCAGCAGCCCTGATCCGGGACGGAACACTGAAGCTTTCTTT
TRBV2	NA	TRBJ2-2	NA	CASIMGPANTGELFF	TGTGCCAGCATTATGGGACCGGCGAACACCGGGGAGCTGTTTTTT
TRBV14	NA	TRBJ1-5	NA	CASSQAGSVQPQHF	TGTGCCAGCAGCCAAGCCGGGTCAGTTCAGCCCCAGCATTTT
TRBV9	NA	TRBJ2-1	TRBD1	CASSEGDSPNEQFF	TGTGCCAGCAGCGAGGGGGACAGCCCCAATGAGCAGTTCTTC
TRBV9	NA	TRBJ1-2	NA	CASSVGPSNYGYTF	TGTGCCAGCAGCGTAGGACCGTCAAACTATGGCTACACCTTC
TRBV6-5	NA	TRBJ1-1	NA	CASSSGTEAFF	TGTGCCAGCAGTTCCGGGACTGAAGCTTTCTTT
TRBV7-2	NA	TRBJ2-1	NA	CASRLNYNEQFF	TGTGCCAGCAGACTCAATTACAATGAGCAGTTCTTC
TRBV7-9	NA	TRBJ1-3	NA	CASQERDSGNTIYF	TGTGCCAGCCAGGAGAGGGACTCTGGAAACACCATATATTTT
TRBV6-5	NA	TRBJ1-2	NA	CASSTRGRDGYTF	TGTGCCAGCAGCACCCGAGGGCGGGATGGCTACACCTTC
TRBV14	NA	TRBJ1-5	NA	CASSQSGNQPQHF	TGTGCCAGCAGCCAAAGCGGCAATCAGCCCCAGCATTTT
TRBV18	once	TRBJ1-1	NA	CASSPPAKNTEAFF	TGTGCCAGCTCACCACCGGCCAAGAACACTGAAGCTTTCTTT
TRBV5-1	NA	TRBJ2-1	NA	CASSPYKGPYNEQFF	TGCGCCAGCAGCCCTTACAAGGGTCCTTACAATGAGCAGTTCTTC
TRBV27	once	TRBJ2-7	TRBD1	CASRSSGTGGNEQYF	TGTGCCAGCAGATCCTCTGGGACAGGGGGCAACGAGCAGTACTTC
TRBV19	NA	TRBJ1-6	NA	CASTDTYLSSYNSPLHF	TGTGCCAGTACCGACACCTACTTAAGCTCCTATAATTCACCCCTCCACTTT
TRBV5-1	NA	TRBJ2-4	TRBD2	CASSLSWRGGAKNIQYF	TGCGCCAGCAGCTTGAGTTGGCGGGGGGGAGCCAAAAACATTCAGTACTTC
TRBV29-1	few	TRBJ1-2	TRBD1	CSVLIGTGGWYGYTF	TGCAGCGTCCTAATAGGGACAGGGGGCTGGTATGGCTACACCTTC
TRBV15	once	TRBJ1-6	NA	CATSRGRDYNSPLHF	TGTGCCACCTCCCGTGGACGAGACTATAATTCACCCCTCCACTTT
TRBV5-6	NA	TRBJ2-7	TRBD2	CASSFLSGVSSYEQYF	TGTGCCAGCAGCTTCCTTAGCGGGGTGAGCTCCTACGAGCAGTACTTC
TRBV7-9	NA	TRBJ1-2	TRBD1	CASSPGGGGDGYTF	TGTGCCAGCAGCCCTGGCGGAGGGGGCGACGGCTACACCTTC
TRBV2	NA	TRBJ1-5	TRBD1	CASQGLGGQRYNQPQHF	TGTGCCAGCCAGGGGCTTGGGGGACAGCGATACAATCAGCCCCAGCATTTT
TRBV5-3	NA	TRBJ2-7	TRBD1	CARRSRDRSTEQYF	TGTGCCAGGAGATCCCGGGACAGGAGTACCGAGCAGTACTTC
TRBV15	NA	TRBJ2-7	TRBD2	CATSSPTSGTYEQYF	TGTGCCACCAGCTCGCCGACTAGCGGAACCTACGAGCAGTACTTC
TRBV6-1	NA	TRBJ1-5	NA	CASSETHQPQHF	TGTGCCAGCAGTGAAACCCATCAGCCCCAGCATTTT